These 15 T cell receptor beta chains were sequenced from one sample in a study of blood T cell repertoires in COVID-19. Data came from immunoSEQ multiplex PCR; TCRdb stores just in-frame clones and leaves some out. Of under 200,000 clones listed, 80% to 90% were seen once; the top ten hold nearly 8.5%. Material for sequencing was peripheral blood. The source is a man aged 60-69 years with acute or convalescent COVID-19.

The rearrangement joins TRBV7-9 to TRBJ1-4, with 9 bases lining up with TRBD1. The J segment lost 5 bases and the V segment lost 7 bases, leaving 5 bases of the junction unmatched. In germline, CDR1 is SEHNR, CDR2 FQNEAQ (reference sequence). The CDR3 consists of 14 residues. This CDR3 is CASNSGQGNEKLFF. Written as DNA, the CDR3 is TGTGCCAGCAATTCGGGACAGGGAAATGAAAAACTGTTTTTT.

The chain combines TRBV5-1 with TRBJ1-1, with 9 nucleotides matching TRBD1. Germline values: CDR1 SGHRS, CDR2 YFSETQ. The J segment lost 5 bases and the V segment lost 3 bases, leaving 8 bases of the junction unmatched. The CDR3 runs to 15 residues. The CDR3 is CASSSGTGLGTEAFF. As DNA, the CDR3 is TGCGCCAGCAGCTCTGGGACAGGGTTGGGAACTGAAGCTTTCTTT. Variable domain in full (rest from reference TRBV5-1 and TRBJ1-1): KAGVTQTPRYLIKTRGQQVTLSCSPISGHRSVSWYQQTPGQGLQFLFEYFSETQRNKGNFPGRFSGRQFSNSRSEMNVSTLELGDSALYLCASSSGTGLGTEAFFGQGTRLTVV.

J is TRBJ2-7 and V is TRBV3-1 (or the pseudogene TRBV3-2); 7 nucleotides agree with TRBD1. CDR1 is LGHDT and CDR2 is YNNKEL in the germline V gene (reference sequence). This CDR3 is built from 14 residues. The V segment lost 4 bases and the J segment 2 bases; nucleotides outside the gene matches: 5. The CDR3 sequence is CASSLRGSAYEQYF. Here the CDR3 DNA reads TGTGCCAGCAGCCTCAGGGGGTCAGCCTACGAGCAGTACTTC.

V gene TRBV7-8 combines with J gene TRBJ1-1; no reliable D call. CDR1 is SGHVS and CDR2 is FQNEAQ in the germline V gene. The CDR3 is made up of 15 amino acids. Trimming removed 3 bases from V and 2 bases from J, with 13 bases in between. The DNA of the CDR3 is TGTGCCAGCAGCTTCCCGGACTATTACAACACTGAAGCTTTCTTT. Its protein product is CASSFPDYYNTEAFF.

This clone was seen only a few times. The chain combines TRBV7-9 with TRBJ2-7; either TRBD1 or TRBD2 may supply D (5 bases each). Germline-derived CDR1 and CDR2 are SEHNR and FQNEAQ (reference sequence). The CDR3 has 15 residues. Trimming left V 5 bases short and J 7 bases short, with 21 bases between. CDR3 sequence (DNA): TGTGCCAGCAGCCTAGGGGCCGGGGTCACGGGGGAGCAGTACTTC. Translating gives CASSLGAGVTGEQYF.

This rearrangement joins TRBV6-2 or TRBV6-3 to TRBJ2-7; the D gene is possibly TRBD2 (5 bases). The CDR3 covers 14 residues. Germline V gives CDR1 MNHEY, CDR2 SVGEGT. Trimming pared 2 bases from V and 0 bases from J, leaving 8 bases between. The CDR3 sequence: CASSYPDFSYEQYF. The DNA for the CDR3 is TGTGCCAGCAGTTACCCGGACTTCTCCTACGAGCAGTACTTC.

This chain links TRBV18 with TRBJ2-4, with a weak D call TRBD1 (6 bases). CDR1 is KGHSH, CDR2 LQKENI, per germline. The V end was cut by 2 bases, the J end by 0 bases, with 8 bases between. CDR3 length: 15 residues. CDR3 loop: CASSPRTVAKNIQYF. In DNA, the CDR3 is TGTGCCAGCTCACCAAGGACAGTAGCCAAAAACATTCAGTACTTC.

This chain links TRBV5-1 with TRBJ1-2, with 9 bases matching TRBD1. V trimming: 4 bases; J trimming: 7 bases; junction bases outside the gene matches: 8. The germline V gene has CDR1 SGHRS and CDR2 YFSETQ. The CDR3 sequence is 14 residues long. CDR3 sequence: CASSPRTGAGGYTF. The CDR3, as DNA: TGCGCCAGCAGCCCACGGACAGGGGCAGGTGGCTACACCTTC.

The V and J genes are TRBV6-5 and TRBJ1-5; 9 bases agree with TRBD1. Trimming removed 6 bases from V and 3 bases from J; junction bases left unmatched: 3. CDR1 MNHEY and CDR2 SVGAGI come from the germline V gene. The CDR3 covers 14 residues. In DNA, the CDR3 is TGTGCCAGCAGCCGGGACAGGGTCAATCAGCCCCAGCATTTT. Protein: CASSRDRVNQPQHF.

The chain has TRBV15 and TRBJ2-5; 8 positions agree with TRBD2. V lost 3 bases, J lost 4 bases, and 10 bases stayed unmatched. The CDR3 is 16 residues long. Germline V gene data show CDR1 as LNHNV and CDR2 as YYDKDF (reference sequence). CDR3 sequence: CATSRGTGGPIETQYF. The CDR3 bases are TGTGCCACCAGCAGGGGAACGGGAGGGCCGATAGAGACCCAGTACTTC.

Regarding this clone: The CDR3 does not end in the conserved phenylalanine or tryptophan, so this is likely a read error. The DNA is left out, because the CDR3 cannot be placed on it with certainty; the CDR3 is given as TCRdb lists it. The rearrangement uses TRBV20-1 and TRBJ1-1. With termini counted, the CDR3 has 11 amino acids. The germline gives CDR1 DFQATT, CDR2 SNEGSKA (reference sequence). CDR3: CSARGGSDWEV.

The chain has TRBV9 and TRBJ1-1; D is undetermined. Trimming took off 3 bases at V and 2 bases at J, with 11 bases between the two ends. The CDR3 is 14 residues long. Germline V lookup: CDR1 SGDLS, CDR2 YYNGEE. In nucleotides, the CDR3 is TGTGCCAGCAGCGCCCAGGTAAGCAACACTGAAGCTTTCTTT. This sequence encodes CASSAQVSNTEAFF. Filled out from reference TRBV9 and TRBJ1-1, the complete variable domain reads DSGVTQTPKHLITATGQRVTLRCSPRSGDLSVYWYQQSLDQGLQFLIQYYNGEERAKGNILERFSAQQFPDLHSELNLSSLELGDSALYFCASSAQVSNTEAFFGQGTRLTVV.

The CDR3 DNA reads TGTGCCAGCAGTTTAAGGACAGGGGGCCTCTACGAGCAGTACTTC. This sequence encodes CASSLRTGGLYEQYF. V is TRBV27 and J is TRBJ2-7, with 11 positions matching TRBD1. CDR1 MNHEY and CDR2 SMNVEV come from the germline V gene (reference sequence). CDR3 length equals 15 residues. V was clipped by 2 bases and J by 3 bases; unmatched bases: 3.

This chain links TRBV29-1 with TRBJ1-1, with D maybe TRBD1 (5 bases). The CDR3 is 17 amino acids. The germline V gene encodes CDR1 SQVTM and CDR2 ANQGSEA. V gave up 0 bases and J gave up 0 bases, with 17 bases separating them. CDR3 loop: CSVEDLYTGAMNTEAFF. CDR3 in DNA: TGCAGCGTTGAAGATCTTTATACAGGCGCTATGAACACTGAAGCTTTCTTT.

The rearrangement joins TRBV10-1 to TRBJ1-2; weak D call: TRBD1 (5 bases). Trimming stripped 6 bases from V and 4 bases from J, with 12 bases between. Looked up from germline, CDR1 is WNHNN and CDR2 is SYGVQD (reference sequence). This CDR3 comprises 13 residues. CDR3 region: CASSLDRFYGYTF. The CDR3 nucleotides are TGCGCCAGCAGCTTAGACAGATTCTATGGCTACACCTTC.